This entry concerns a single T cell receptor beta chain. The CDR3 consists of 13 residues. Germline V gene lookup returns CDR1 SGHTA and CDR2 FQGNSA. Trimming cost V 5 bases and J 1 base, with 8 bases left between them. Source study methods: Amplifying reference gene primers gave estimates of nucleated cell counts. Assay used: immunoSEQ multiplex PCR; TCRdb lists only in-frame clones, some missing. Clone size and the V and J calls come from that table; the DNA yielded D and trimming. The repertoire holds about 310,000 clones, about 90% seen once, with more than 0.85% in the top ten. The data originate from a study of blood T cell repertoires in COVID-19. Overall study context: The United States, Italy and Spain provided the acute and convalescent COVID-19 samples. Sources were T cells, B-cell-depleted T cells, or PBMCs; the material itself was cDNA or gDNA.

The V gene is TRBV7-2, the J gene TRBJ2-5, with no clear D. This TCR was recovered from a woman in her thirties or forties with COVID-19, enrolled during active disease. Sequencing was carried out using peripheral blood. The DNA of the CDR3 is TGTGCCAGCAGCACATCCATCCAAGAGACCCAGTACTTC. Residues: CASSTSIQETQYF.